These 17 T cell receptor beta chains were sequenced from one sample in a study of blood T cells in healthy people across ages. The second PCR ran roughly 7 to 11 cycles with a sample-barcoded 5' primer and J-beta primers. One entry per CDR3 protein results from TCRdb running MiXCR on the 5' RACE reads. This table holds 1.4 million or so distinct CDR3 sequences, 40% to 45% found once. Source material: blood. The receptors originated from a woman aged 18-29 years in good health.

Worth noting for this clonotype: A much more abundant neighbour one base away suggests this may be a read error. The CDR3 loop is CASSQDKDLNYGYTF. DNA for the CDR3: TGCGCCAGCAGCCAGGACAAGGATCTGAACTATGGCTACACCTTC. This sequence joins TRBV4-1 and TRBJ1-2, with D tentatively TRBD1 (5 bases). The CDR3 is made up of 15 amino acids. From germline, CDR1 is MGHRA and CDR2 YSYEKL. V was shortened by 3 bases and J by 2 bases, with 13 bases between the two germline ends.

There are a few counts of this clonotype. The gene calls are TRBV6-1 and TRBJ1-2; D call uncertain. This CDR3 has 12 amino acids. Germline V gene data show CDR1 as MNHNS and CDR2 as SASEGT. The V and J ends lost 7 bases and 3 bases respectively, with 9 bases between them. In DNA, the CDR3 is TGTGCCAGCATCCTGGGTGACTATGGCTACACCTTC. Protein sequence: CASILGDYGYTF.

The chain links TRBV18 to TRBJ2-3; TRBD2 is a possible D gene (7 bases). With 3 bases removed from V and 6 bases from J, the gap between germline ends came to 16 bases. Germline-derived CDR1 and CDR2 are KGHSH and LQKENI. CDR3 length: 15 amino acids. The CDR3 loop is CASSPGAGDVDTQYF. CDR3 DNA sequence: TGTGCCAGCTCACCGGGGGCGGGGGACGTGGATACGCAGTATTTT. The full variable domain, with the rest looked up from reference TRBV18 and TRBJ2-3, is NAGVMQNPRHLVRRRGQEARLRCSPMKGHSHVYWYRQLPEEGLKFMVYLQKENIIDESGMPKERFSAEFPKEGPSILRIQQVVRGDSAAYFCASSPGAGDVDTQYFGPGTRLTVL.

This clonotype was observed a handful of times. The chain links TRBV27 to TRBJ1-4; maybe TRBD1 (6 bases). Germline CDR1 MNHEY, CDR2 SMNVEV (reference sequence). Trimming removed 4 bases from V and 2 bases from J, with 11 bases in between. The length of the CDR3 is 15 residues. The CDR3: CASSSVGGTNEKLFF. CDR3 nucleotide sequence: TGTGCCAGCAGTTCCGTAGGGGGGACTAATGAAAAACTGTTTTTT. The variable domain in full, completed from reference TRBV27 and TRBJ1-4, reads EAQVTQNPRYLITVTGKKLTVTCSQNMNHEYMSWYRQDPGLGLRQIYYSMNVEVTDKGDVPEGYKVSRKEKRNFPLILESPSPNQTSLYFCASSSVGGTNEKLFFGSGTQLSVL.

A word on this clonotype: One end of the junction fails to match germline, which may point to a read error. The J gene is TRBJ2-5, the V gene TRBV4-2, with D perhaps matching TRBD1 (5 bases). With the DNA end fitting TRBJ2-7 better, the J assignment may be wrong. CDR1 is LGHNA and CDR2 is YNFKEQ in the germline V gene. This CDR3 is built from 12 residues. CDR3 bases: TGTGCCCGCAGCCAAGAAGGGGTCGAGCAGTACTTC. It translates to CARSQEGVEQYF.

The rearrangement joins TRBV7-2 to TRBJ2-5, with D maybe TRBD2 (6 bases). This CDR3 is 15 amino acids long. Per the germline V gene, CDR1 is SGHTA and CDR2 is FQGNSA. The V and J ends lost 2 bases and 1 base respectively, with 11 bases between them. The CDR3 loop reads CASSLMGGAQETQYF. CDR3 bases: TGTGCCAGCAGCTTAATGGGCGGGGCCCAAGAGACCCAGTACTTC. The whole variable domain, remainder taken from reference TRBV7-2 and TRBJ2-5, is GAGVSQSPSNKVTEKGKDVELRCDPISGHTALYWYRQSLGQGLEFLIYFQGNSAPDKSGLPSDRFSAERTGGSVSTLTIQRTQQEDSAVYLCASSLMGGAQETQYFGPGTRLLVL.

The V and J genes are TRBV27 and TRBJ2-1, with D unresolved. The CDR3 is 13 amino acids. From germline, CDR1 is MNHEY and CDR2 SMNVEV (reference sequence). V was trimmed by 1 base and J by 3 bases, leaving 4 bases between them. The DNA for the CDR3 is TGTGCCAGCAGTTTATTTGTCTACAATGAGCAGTTCTTC. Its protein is CASSLFVYNEQFF.

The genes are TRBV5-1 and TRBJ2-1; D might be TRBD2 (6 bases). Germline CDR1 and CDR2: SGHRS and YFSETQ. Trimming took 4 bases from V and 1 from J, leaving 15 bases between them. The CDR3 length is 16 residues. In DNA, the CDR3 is TGCGCCAGCAGCCCCGGGACTCACACATCCTACAATGAGCAGTTCTTC. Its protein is CASSPGTHTSYNEQFF.

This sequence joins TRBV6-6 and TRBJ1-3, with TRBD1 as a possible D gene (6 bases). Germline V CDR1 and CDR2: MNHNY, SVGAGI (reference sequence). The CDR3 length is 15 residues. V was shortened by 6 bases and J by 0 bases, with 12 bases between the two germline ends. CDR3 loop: CASRLGHLSGNTIYF. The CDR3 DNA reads TGTGCCAGCAGATTGGGACATCTCTCTGGAAACACCATATATTTT.

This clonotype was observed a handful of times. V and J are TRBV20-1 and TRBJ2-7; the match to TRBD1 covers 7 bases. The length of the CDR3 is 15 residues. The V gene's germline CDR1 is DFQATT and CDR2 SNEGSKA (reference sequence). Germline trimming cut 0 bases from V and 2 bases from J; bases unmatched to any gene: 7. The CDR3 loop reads CSARDLAGGAYEQYF. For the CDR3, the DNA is TGCAGTGCTAGAGATCTGGCAGGGGGTGCCTACGAGCAGTACTTC.

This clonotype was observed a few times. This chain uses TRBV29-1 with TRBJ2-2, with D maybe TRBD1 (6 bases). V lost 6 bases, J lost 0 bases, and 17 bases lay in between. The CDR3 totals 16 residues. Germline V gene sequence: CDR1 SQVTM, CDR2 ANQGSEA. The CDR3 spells CSVAQGFGSNTGELFF. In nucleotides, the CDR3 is TGCAGCGTAGCACAGGGTTTCGGTTCGAACACCGGGGAGCTGTTTTTT.

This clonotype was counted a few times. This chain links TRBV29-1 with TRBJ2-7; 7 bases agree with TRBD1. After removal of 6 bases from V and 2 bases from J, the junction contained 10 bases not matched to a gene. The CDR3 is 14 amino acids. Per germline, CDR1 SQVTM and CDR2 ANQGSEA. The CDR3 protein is CSVVPGTAPYEQYF. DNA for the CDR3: TGCAGCGTGGTCCCCGGGACAGCCCCCTACGAGCAGTACTTC.

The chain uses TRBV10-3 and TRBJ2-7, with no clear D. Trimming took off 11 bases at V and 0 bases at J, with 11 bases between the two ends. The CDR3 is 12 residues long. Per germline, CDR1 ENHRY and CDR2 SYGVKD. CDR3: CAAGRSSYEQYF. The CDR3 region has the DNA TGTGCCGCCGGGCGAAGCTCCTACGAGCAGTACTTC.

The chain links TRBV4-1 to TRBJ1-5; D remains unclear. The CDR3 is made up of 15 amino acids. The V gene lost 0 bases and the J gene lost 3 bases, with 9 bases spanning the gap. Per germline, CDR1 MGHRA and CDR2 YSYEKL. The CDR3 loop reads CASSQERGINQPQHF. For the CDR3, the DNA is TGCGCCAGCAGCCAAGAAAGAGGGATCAATCAGCCCCAGCATTTT.

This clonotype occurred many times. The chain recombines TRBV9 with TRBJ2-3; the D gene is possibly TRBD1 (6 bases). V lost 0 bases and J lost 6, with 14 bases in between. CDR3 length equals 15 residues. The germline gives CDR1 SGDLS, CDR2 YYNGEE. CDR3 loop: CASSVEGQSTDTQYF. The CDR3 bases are TGTGCCAGCAGCGTAGAAGGACAGTCAACCGATACGCAGTATTTT.

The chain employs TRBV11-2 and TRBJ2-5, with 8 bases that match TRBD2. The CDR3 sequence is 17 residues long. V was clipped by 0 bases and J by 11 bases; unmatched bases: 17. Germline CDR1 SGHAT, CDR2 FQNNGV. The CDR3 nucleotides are TGTGCCAGCAGCTTAGATCGGTTCGCGGGAGGTACTGATGAGCAGTACTTC. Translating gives CASSLDRFAGGTDEQYF.

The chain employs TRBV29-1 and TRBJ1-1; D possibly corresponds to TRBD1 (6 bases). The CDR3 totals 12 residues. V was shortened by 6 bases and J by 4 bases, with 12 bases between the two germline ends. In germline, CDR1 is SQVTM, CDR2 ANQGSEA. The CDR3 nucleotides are TGCAGCGTGGTCGGGACAATCACTGAAGCTTTCTTT. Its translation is CSVVGTITEAFF.